The T cell receptor (beta chain) described here comes from a study of T cells after yellow fever vaccination. UMIs and a universal primer site were added when TCR cDNA was made by 5'RACE template switching. TCRdb used MiXCR to reprocess the 5' RACE reads, holding one entry per CDR3 protein. The data show just over 250,000 distinct CDR3 sequences, with approximately 5.2% seen just once and roughly 3.3% held by the top ten. This clonotype appeared many times. The specimen comprised CD4+ T cells sorted from PBMCs, sampled on the day of the yellow fever booster vaccination. The sequence came from a man younger than 30 who received the YFV17D yellow fever vaccine.

As DNA, the CDR3 is TGTGCCAGCAGTTACTCGAGGGGACACGGGGCCTACGAGCAGTACTTC. The encoded protein is CASSYSRGHGAYEQYF. The chain recombines TRBV6-5 with TRBJ2-7, with D possibly matching TRBD1 (6 bases). The CDR3 is made up of 16 amino acids. V lost 0 bases, J lost 2 bases, and 14 bases lay in between. Germline V gene data show CDR1 as MNHEY and CDR2 as SVGAGI.